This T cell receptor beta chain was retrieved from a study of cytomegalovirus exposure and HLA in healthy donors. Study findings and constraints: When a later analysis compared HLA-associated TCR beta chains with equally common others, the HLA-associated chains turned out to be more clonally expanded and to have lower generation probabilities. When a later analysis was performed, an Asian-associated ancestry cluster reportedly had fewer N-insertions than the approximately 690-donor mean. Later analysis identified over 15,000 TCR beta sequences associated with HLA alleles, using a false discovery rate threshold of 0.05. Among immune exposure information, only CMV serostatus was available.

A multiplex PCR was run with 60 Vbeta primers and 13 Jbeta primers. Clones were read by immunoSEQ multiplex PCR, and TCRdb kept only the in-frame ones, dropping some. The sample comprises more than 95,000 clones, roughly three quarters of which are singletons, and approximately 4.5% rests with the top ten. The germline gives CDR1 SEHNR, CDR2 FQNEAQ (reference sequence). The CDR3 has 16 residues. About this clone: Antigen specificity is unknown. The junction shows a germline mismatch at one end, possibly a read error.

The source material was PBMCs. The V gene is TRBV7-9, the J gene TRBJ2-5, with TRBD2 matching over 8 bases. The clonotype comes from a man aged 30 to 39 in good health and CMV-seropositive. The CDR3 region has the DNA TGTTCCAGCAGCTTGGTTGACGGGGGGGCCGAGGGGACCCAGTACTTC. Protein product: CSSSLVDGGAEGTQYF.